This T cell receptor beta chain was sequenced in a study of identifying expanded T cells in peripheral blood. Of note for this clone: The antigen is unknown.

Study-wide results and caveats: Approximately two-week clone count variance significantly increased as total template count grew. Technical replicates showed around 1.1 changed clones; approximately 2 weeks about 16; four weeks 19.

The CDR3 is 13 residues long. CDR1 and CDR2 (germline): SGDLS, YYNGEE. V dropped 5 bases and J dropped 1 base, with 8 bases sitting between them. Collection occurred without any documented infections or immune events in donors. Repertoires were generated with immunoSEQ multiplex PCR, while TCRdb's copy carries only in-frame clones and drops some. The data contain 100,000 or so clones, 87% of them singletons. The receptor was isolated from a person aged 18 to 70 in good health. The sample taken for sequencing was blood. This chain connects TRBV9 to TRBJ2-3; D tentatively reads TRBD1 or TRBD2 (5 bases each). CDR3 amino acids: CASRGDRTDTQYF. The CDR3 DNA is TGTGCCAGCAGGGGGGATCGCACAGATACGCAGTATTTT.